This paragraph covers one T cell receptor beta chain sequence. This may arise from a read error, as a much more abundant clone is one base away. Then a second PCR, running about 6 to 11 cycles, was carried out with a sample-barcoded 5' primer and a J-beta primer mix. Each cDNA was tagged by a template-switch adaptor containing 12 random nucleotides. Sequencing recovered at least 3 million CDR3-containing paired-end reads from each sample. TCRdb analysed the 5' RACE reads with MiXCR anew, one entry per CDR3 protein. The sample lists 600,000 or so distinct CDR3 sequences; approximately 30% were seen once. This sample stems from a study of blood T cells in healthy people across ages. Sample donors were healthy Caucasian individuals that came from Russia, aged roughly 6 to 95. Staff drew roughly 10 milliliters of peripheral blood from each donor. Germline V lookup: CDR1 SNHLY, CDR2 FYNNEI. The V end lost 3 bases, the J end lost 11 bases, and 19 bases lay between the germline ends. There are 14 residues in the CDR3.

The chain couples TRBV2 to TRBJ2-5; tentatively, D is TRBD1 or TRBD2 (5 bases each). This receptor was taken from a woman aged 80 or over in good health. The source material was blood. CDR3 nucleotides: TGTGCCAGCAGTGAGAAGAGGGGTAGTAGTAAGCAGTACTTC. This codes for CASSEKRGSSKQYF.